This is a list of T cell receptor beta chains from one sample in a study of T-cell memory formation after mild COVID-19. From the 5' RACE reads, TCRdb called clonotypes with MiXCR, one entry per CDR3 protein. The sample consists of 280,000 or so distinct CDR3 sequences, around 8% of them appearing once. The sequencing sample was made of PBMCs or a T cell subset sorted from them (not recorded which). The receptors here all came from a man younger than 35 who had mild COVID-19 (a few samples of this study predate the infection). Cell type and time point are not known. Each CDR3 is given without its conserved first and last residue. The D gene is left open where the match is weak. Size is stated for part of the rows, as once, few or many counts, or as a class when the clone is expanded.

TRBJ2-3 TRBV20-1 many 12 - SARDHRGTDTQY
TRBJ1-2 TRBV4-1 - 12 - ASSQPDSIYGYT
TRBJ1-1 TRBV4-1 - 13 - ASSQVSRGHTEAF
TRBJ1-1 TRBV5-1 - 12 TRBD1 ASSEGQGNTEAF
TRBJ1-5 TRBV7-9 - 13 - ASSPSSGSNQPQH
TRBJ2-3 TRBV6-2/TRBV6-3 many 13 - ASKRRASGTDTQY
TRBJ2-1 TRBV27 many 12 - ASSLYYQYNEQF
TRBJ2-7 TRBV20-1 few 13 TRBD2 SAGGLAGAYYEQY
TRBJ1-1 TRBV20-1 few 11 TRBD1 SARTGLNTEAF
TRBJ2-5 TRBV5-4 - 14 TRBD2 ASSPPTRGAVETQY
TRBJ2-3 TRBV6-1 - 12 TRBD2 ASERGGFEDTQY
TRBJ2-5 TRBV4-1 few 16 TRBD2 ASSQDSTSGGPEETQY
TRBJ2-1 TRBV4-2 many 15 TRBD1 ASSRESGQGAPNEQF
TRBJ2-1 TRBV20-1 many 13 TRBD2 SARETGGRDNEQF
TRBJ2-3 TRBV20-1 - 12 - SAEVFLGTDTQY
TRBJ2-3 TRBV2 - 8 - ADGPDTQY
TRBJ1-2 TRBV20-1 few 12 - SALPGAQDYGYT
TRBJ1-1 TRBV6-1 many 12 - ASRAVLGHTEAF
TRBJ2-5 TRBV10-3 few 12 TRBD1 AIRGDRSGETQY
TRBJ2-5 TRBV18 - 12 - ASSPYTGEETQY
TRBJ2-4 TRBV3-1 - 12 - ASSQLTTKNIQY
TRBJ2-3 TRBV5-1 many 13 TRBD1 ASSWTGQRTDTQY
TRBJ2-5 TRBV5-1 few 14 TRBD2 ASSPSTAGGLETQY
TRBJ2-3 TRBV12-3/TRBV12-4 many 11 - ASSLASADTQY
TRBJ1-2 TRBV2 few 10 TRBD1 ASRDRGGGYT
TRBJ2-7 TRBV20-1 few 12 - SARDSQGHYEQY
TRBJ2-5 TRBV20-1 few 13 - SAGRGRTLQETQY
TRBJ1-2 TRBV4-1 few 12 TRBD1 ASSRPGTDYGYT
TRBJ1-5 TRBV19 - 11 - ASSWGLGQPQH
TRBJ2-7 TRBV9 few 13 - ASSVYSSQSYEQY
TRBJ1-6 TRBV6-2/TRBV6-3 few 13 - ASSYSGEGGSPLH
TRBJ2-3 TRBV29-1 few 11 - SVNGQRGDTQY
TRBJ2-7 TRBV6-5 few 11 TRBD1 ASSYRQGEEQY
TRBJ2-5 TRBV7-2 few 11 TRBD2 ASSDSGFETQY
TRBJ2-3 TRBV4-3 - 15 - ASSRGSQFSSTDTQY
TRBJ2-5 TRBV9 - 11 - ASSWRAGKTQY
TRBJ2-7 TRBV5-1 - 15 - ASSQIYARDLAYEQY
TRBJ2-5 TRBV9 - 12 TRBD2 ASSVAGGQETQY
TRBJ1-3 TRBV28 - 13 - ASSPAVLAGNTIY
TRBJ2-7 TRBV12-3/TRBV12-4 many 10 - APDVWVYEQY
TRBJ2-5 TRBV10-3 few 13 - AISDSRASQETQY
TRBJ2-5 TRBV20-1 few 12 TRBD1 SAIRTGGQETQY
TRBJ1-1 TRBV20-1 few 12 - SARVMADKSEAF
TRBJ2-2 TRBV7-9 - 11 - ASSFRTTGELF
TRBJ1-1 TRBV5-5 many 13 TRBD1 ASSWDRGGGTEAF
TRBJ1-5 TRBV7-2 - 12 - ASSLRLESQPQH
TRBJ2-3 TRBV27 few 14 - ASSPSGAALGDTQY
TRBJ1-1 TRBV6-2/TRBV6-3 - 12 - ASSYRGAGTEAF
TRBJ1-5 TRBV6-5 few 11 - ASSSGQDQPQH